This T cell receptor (beta chain) was sequenced during a study of T cell responses to AZD1222 COVID-19 vaccine. To note about this clone: Its antigen remains unidentified.

The data were produced by immunoSEQ multiplex PCR, yet TCRdb's version contains in-frame clones alone and is incomplete. The sample contains over 70,000 clones, approximately 91% of which appear only once. Findings and caveats of the study: Unmutated variant regions are reportedly the target of nearly half of TCRs that are spike-specific.

Here the sequenced sample was peripheral blood, taken on day 0 of AZD1222 vaccination. This sequence originates from an adult in good health.

CDR3 sequence (DNA): TGTGCCTGTTCGAGGGGCTACGAGCAGTACTTC. Its translation: CACSRGYEQYF. This chain connects TRBV30 to TRBJ2-7; either TRBD1 or TRBD2 may fit D (5 bases each). There are 11 residues in the CDR3. V was pared by 6 bases and J by 3 bases, with 9 bases between. In germline, CDR1 is GTSNPN, CDR2 SVGIG (reference sequence).